The 21 T cell receptor beta chains reported below all come from one sample, sequenced in a study of T cell responses to AZD1222 COVID-19 vaccine. The repertoire was sequenced with immunoSEQ multiplex PCR; TCRdb's copy has only in-frame clones and lacks some. The sample yields about 130,000 clones, 80% to 95% seen once. Sequencing used peripheral blood, obtained 28 days after the second AZD1222 dose. Every receptor here comes from an adult who received the AZD1222 COVID-19 vaccine.

With respect to this clone: The sample carries other DNA sequences with the same CDR3. The rearrangement uses TRBV24-1 and TRBJ1-2, with 8 bases fitting TRBD1. The CDR3 loop spans 13 amino acids. Unmatched junction bases numbered 0, after V lost 3 bases and J lost 4 bases. Germline V CDR1 and CDR2: KGHDR, SFDVKD. The CDR3 here is CATSDTGGYGYTF. DNA of the CDR3: TGTGCCACCAGTGATACAGGGGGCTATGGCTACACCTTC.

The chain couples TRBV30 to TRBJ1-4, with D possibly matching TRBD1 (5 bases). V was pared by 3 bases and J by 5 bases, with 13 bases between. The CDR3 consists of 14 residues. Germline V CDR1 and CDR2: GTSNPN, SVGIG (reference sequence). Written as DNA, the CDR3 is TGTGCCTGGAGCACCGACAGACCCAATGAAAAACTGTTTTTT. Protein: CAWSTDRPNEKLFF.

The chain has TRBV12-3 or TRBV12-4 and TRBJ1-4; D unresolved. The V end was cut by 8 bases, the J end by 5 bases, with 12 bases between. The CDR3 consists of 13 residues. CDR3 protein: CASLGSGNEKLFF. The CDR3, as DNA: TGTGCCAGCCTTGGGTCGGGGAATGAAAAACTGTTTTTT.

The chain uses TRBV5-1 and TRBJ1-1; the D gene is possibly TRBD1 (5 bases). This CDR3 has 15 amino acids. Trimming removed 3 bases from V and 1 base from J, with 13 bases in between. Germline loops: CDR1 SGHRS, CDR2 YFSETQ. The CDR3 reads CASSSRTGGNTEAFF. CDR3 coding DNA: TGCGCCAGCAGCTCGCGTACTGGGGGGAACACTGAAGCTTTCTTT. Full variable domain (outside the CDR3, taken from reference TRBV5-1 and TRBJ1-1): KAGVTQTPRYLIKTRGQQVTLSCSPISGHRSVSWYQQTPGQGLQFLFEYFSETQRNKGNFPGRFSGRQFSNSRSEMNVSTLELGDSALYLCASSSRTGGNTEAFFGQGTRLTVV.

This clone was recorded once. This chain joins TRBV6-5 and TRBJ1-1; 7 bases align to TRBD1. The junction had 8 bases not matched to a gene; V was cut back by 4 bases and J by 6 bases. The CDR3 runs to 14 residues. The germline CDR1 and CDR2 sequences are MNHEY and SVGAGI. The CDR3, as DNA: TGTGCCAGCAGTTCCAGACAGGGCGGCTCTGAAGCTTTCTTT. Residues: CASSSRQGGSEAFF.

The chain joins TRBV2 to TRBJ1-4, with 8 nucleotides matching TRBD1. The CDR3 runs to 12 residues. CDR1 and CDR2 (germline): SNHLY, FYNNEI. Germline trimming cut 5 bases from V and 8 bases from J; bases unmatched to any gene: 1. The CDR3 nucleotides read TGTGCCAGCAGTCGGACAGGGGAAAAACTGTTTTTT. Amino acids: CASSRTGEKLFF.

The chain joins TRBV18 to TRBJ2-3, with 7 bases identical to TRBD2. Trimming cost V 2 bases and J 4 bases; bases outside gene matches: 9. The CDR3 loop spans 16 amino acids. Germline CDR1 is KGHSH and CDR2 is LQKENI. CDR3 DNA: TGTGCCAGCTCACCAGAGGTACGGAGCGGGGCAGATACGCAGTATTTT. Its translation is CASSPEVRSGADTQYF.

This chain links TRBV7-2 with TRBJ2-3, with a possible D match to TRBD1 (5 bases). CDR1 is SGHTA, CDR2 FQGNSA, per germline. V dropped 0 bases and J dropped 4 bases, with 11 bases sitting between them. The CDR3 is 15 residues long. CDR3 sequence (DNA): TGTGCCAGCAGCTTAGCCAGGGTAGGGGCAGATACGCAGTATTTT. As protein: CASSLARVGADTQYF.

CDR3 amino acids: CASSLQGANTEAFF. CDR3 DNA: TGCGCCAGCAGCCTACAGGGGGCAAACACTGAAGCTTTCTTT. The chain uses TRBV5-1 and TRBJ1-1, with TRBD1 identical over 9 bases. This CDR3 comprises 14 residues. Losses at the gene ends were 4 bases for V and 2 bases for J; bases not matched to a gene: 3. Germline V lookup: CDR1 SGHRS, CDR2 YFSETQ.

CDR3 amino acids: CASSYTVGTGEQFF. The CDR3 bases are TGTGCCAGCAGTTACACAGTCGGGACAGGTGAGCAGTTCTTC. The chain links TRBV6-6 to TRBJ2-1, with 8 bases matching TRBD1. V lost 2 bases and J lost 9; bases outside the gene matches: 6. Per germline, CDR1 MNHNY and CDR2 SVGAGI (reference sequence). The CDR3 is 14 amino acids.

The chain recombines TRBV7-3 with TRBJ2-1, with no clear D. The V end was cut by 3 bases, the J end by 7 bases, with 10 bases between. CDR1 is SGHTA and CDR2 is FQGTGA in the germline V gene. This CDR3 contains 13 residues. CDR3 region: CASSLGSGNEQFF. Here the CDR3 DNA reads TGTGCCAGCAGCTTGGGTTCCGGGAATGAGCAGTTCTTC. Filled out from reference TRBV7-3 and TRBJ2-1, the complete variable domain reads GAGVSQTPSNKVTEKGKYVELRCDPISGHTALYWYRQSLGQGPEFLIYFQGTGAADDSGLPNDRFFAVRPEGSVSTLKIQRTERGDSAVYLCASSLGSGNEQFFGPGTRLTVL.

The chain uses TRBV7-8 and TRBJ1-5, with 7 bases that match TRBD1. The V segment lost 5 bases and the J segment 7 bases; nucleotides outside the gene matches: 8. This CDR3 comprises 14 residues. Germline V gene sequence: CDR1 SGHVS, CDR2 FQNEAQ. CDR3 sequence (DNA): TGTGCCAGCAGCACGGGACAGATTAGGCAGCCCCAGCATTTT. Protein sequence: CASSTGQIRQPQHF.

CDR3 amino acids: CASLRAPGEKLFF. CDR3 bases: TGTGCCAGTCTCAGGGCACCGGGGGAAAAACTGTTTTTT. The gene calls are TRBV19 and TRBJ1-4, with D perhaps TRBD1 (5 bases). Trimming pared 8 bases from V and 8 bases from J, leaving 15 bases between. This CDR3 is 13 amino acids long. Germline loops: CDR1 LNHDA, CDR2 SQIVND (reference sequence).

This chain links TRBV14 with TRBJ1-1, with D hard to call. Trimming pared 3 bases from V and 5 bases from J, leaving 7 bases between. There are 12 residues in the CDR3. Germline V gene data show CDR1 as SGHDN and CDR2 as FVKESK. CDR3 sequence (DNA): TGTGCCAGCAGCCATGGCATAACTGAAGCTTTCTTT. The encoded protein is CASSHGITEAFF.

This chain links TRBV30 with TRBJ1-1; 10 bases are shared with TRBD1. The CDR3 has 14 residues. Germline lookup yields CDR1 GTSNPN and CDR2 SVGIG (reference sequence). With V trimmed by 8 bases and J by 4 bases, 10 bases remained unmatched. CDR3 amino acids: CARTTGGLSTEAFF. The CDR3, as DNA: TGTGCCCGAACGACAGGGGGCCTGAGCACTGAAGCTTTCTTT.

The rearrangement joins TRBV30 to TRBJ2-1; D is unclear. This CDR3 spans 13 amino acids. Trimming stripped 0 bases from V and 10 bases from J, with 13 bases between. CDR1 GTSNPN and CDR2 SVGIG come from the germline V gene (reference sequence). DNA of the CDR3: TGTGCCTGGAGTGTAGACGGTCTGCAGGAGCAGTTCTTC. This codes for CAWSVDGLQEQFF.

The CDR3 reads CASSLVDRRNEQFF. The CDR3 DNA sequence: TGTGCCAGCAGCTTAGTCGACAGAAGGAATGAGCAGTTCTTC. The chain has TRBV7-8 and TRBJ2-1, with a tentative D call TRBD1 (5 bases). Germline V CDR1 and CDR2: SGHVS, FQNEAQ. The V gene lost 1 base and the J gene lost 7 bases, with 11 bases spanning the gap. This CDR3 spans 14 amino acids.

This chain connects TRBV20-1 to TRBJ1-1; D is unclear. Germline V gives CDR1 DFQATT, CDR2 SNEGSKA (reference sequence). This CDR3 has 11 residues. Trimming pared 4 bases from V and 1 base from J, leaving 4 bases between. CDR3 sequence (DNA): TGCAGTGCTATACGGAACACTGAAGCTTTCTTT. Protein: CSAIRNTEAFF.

For this clone: The junction and the germline gene differ at one end; a read error may be behind it. V gene TRBV4-2 combines with J gene TRBJ2-7, with 7 positions matching TRBD1. The CDR3 has 13 residues. Germline CDR1 reads LGHNA; CDR2 reads YNFKEQ. In nucleotides, the CDR3 is TGTGCCAGCAGCCAAGACCCCTGGCAGGGGACAGACTTC. Translation: CASSQDPWQGTDF.

The chain joins TRBV28 to TRBJ2-7; D is uncertain. The CDR3 has 12 amino acids. Per the germline V gene, CDR1 is MDHEN and CDR2 is SYDVKM. Trimming took 6 bases from V and 6 from J, leaving 12 bases between them. The CDR3: CASSPPVGEQYF. CDR3 nucleotide sequence: TGTGCCAGCAGCCCTCCCGTGGGCGAGCAGTACTTC.

This chain uses TRBV12-5 with TRBJ1-1; weak D call: TRBD1 (5 bases). CDR3 length: 16 amino acids. Germline V gene sequence: CDR1 LGHNT, CDR2 FRNRAP. The germline V and J ends were trimmed by 6 bases and 1 base, with 18 bases remaining between them. CDR3 DNA: TGTGCTAGTGGCCTGGGGCAGGGCTTGTCGAACACTGAAGCTTTCTTT. This gives the protein CASGLGQGLSNTEAFF.